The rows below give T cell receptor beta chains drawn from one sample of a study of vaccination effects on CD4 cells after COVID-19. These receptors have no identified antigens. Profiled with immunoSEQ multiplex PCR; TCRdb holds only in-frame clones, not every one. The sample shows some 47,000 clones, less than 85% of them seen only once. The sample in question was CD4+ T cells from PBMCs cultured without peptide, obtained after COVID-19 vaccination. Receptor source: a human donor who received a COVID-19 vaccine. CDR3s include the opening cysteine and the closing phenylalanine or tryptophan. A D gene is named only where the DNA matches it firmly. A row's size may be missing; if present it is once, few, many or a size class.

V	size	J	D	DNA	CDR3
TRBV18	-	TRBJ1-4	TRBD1	TGTGCCAGCTCACCAAGACAGGGTAATGAAAAACTGTTTTTT	CASSPRQGNEKLFF
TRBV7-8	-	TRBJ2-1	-	TGTGCCAGCAGCTTCGCCCGACTAGTTCTATCTCCCGGCAATGAGCAGTTCTTC	CASSFARLVLSPGNEQFF
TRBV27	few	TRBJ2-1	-	TGTGCCAGCAGTTTACGTCAGCGCATGGGGTTATACAATGAGCAGTTCTTC	CASSLRQRMGLYNEQFF
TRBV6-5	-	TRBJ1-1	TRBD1	TGTGCCAGCCTTCGGACAGGTTCGAACACTGAAGCTTTCTTT	CASLRTGSNTEAFF
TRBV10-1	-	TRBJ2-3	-	TGCGCCAGCAGTCGGGCCAGCTACGATACGCAGTATTTT	CASSRASYDTQYF
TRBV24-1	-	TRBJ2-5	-	TGTGCCACCAGCGGTCTAGGTAGTGAGACCCAGTACTTC	CATSGLGSETQYF
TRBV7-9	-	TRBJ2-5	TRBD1	TGTGCCAGCAGCCCGATATGGACCGGGACAGGGAAAGAGACCCAGTACTTC	CASSPIWTGTGKETQYF
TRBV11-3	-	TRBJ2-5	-	TGTGCCAGCAGCTTAGTAGGGGGAGAGACCCAGTACTTC	CASSLVGGETQYF
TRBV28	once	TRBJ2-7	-	TGTGCCAGCAGTTTATGGGACACCCGGTACTTC	CASSLWDTRYF
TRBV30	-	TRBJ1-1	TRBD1	TGTGCCTGGAGTGTACTGACAGGGTCTTTCTTT	CAWSVLTGSFF
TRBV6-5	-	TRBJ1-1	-	TGTGCCAGCAGCCGGTGGAACACTGAAGCTTTCTTT	CASSRWNTEAFF
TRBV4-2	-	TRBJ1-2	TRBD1	TGTGCCAGCAGCCAGGGACAGGGGGGCTATGGCTACACCTTC	CASSQGQGGYGYTF
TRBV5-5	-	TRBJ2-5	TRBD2	TGTGCCAGCAGCTTCGGGACTAGCGGAGAGACCCAGTACTTC	CASSFGTSGETQYF
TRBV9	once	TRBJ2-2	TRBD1	TGTGCCAGCAGCGCGCGACAGGGGGTGGCCGGGGAGCTGTTTTTT	CASSARQGVAGELFF
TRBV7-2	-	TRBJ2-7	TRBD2	TGTGCCAGCAGCTTAGATCTAGCGGGGGGGCAAGAGCAGTACTTC	CASSLDLAGGQEQYF
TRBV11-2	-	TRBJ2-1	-	TGTGCCAGCAGCCCAGGGTACAATGAGCAGTTCTTC	CASSPGYNEQFF
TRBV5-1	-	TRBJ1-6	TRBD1	TGCGCCAGCAGCTCCGGACAGGGGGTTAATTCACCCCTCCACTTT	CASSSGQGVNSPLHF
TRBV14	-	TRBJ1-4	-	TGTGCCAGCAGCCTACGGGGGACCCGAACAGGGGAAAAACTGTTTTTT	CASSLRGTRTGEKLFF
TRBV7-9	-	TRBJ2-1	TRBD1	TGTGCCAGCAGCTTTGGGACAGGGGTGGACAATGAGCAGTTCTTC	CASSFGTGVDNEQFF
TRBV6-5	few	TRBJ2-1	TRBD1	TGTGCCAGCAGTACGCCGGGACAGAGGTACAATGAGCAGTTCTTC	CASSTPGQRYNEQFF
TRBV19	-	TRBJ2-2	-	TGTGCCAGTACCGAGACTAGGAACACCGGGGAGCTGTTTTTT	CASTETRNTGELFF
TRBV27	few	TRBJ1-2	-	TGTGCCAGCAGTTTTTTCGGTGCAGGAAACTATGGCTACACCTTC	CASSFFGAGNYGYTF
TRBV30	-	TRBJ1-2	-	TGTGCCTGGAGTCCGGTGGGGGGCTACACCTTC	CAWSPVGGYTF
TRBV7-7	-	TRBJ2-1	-	TGTGCCAGCAGGCCCGCTGGCGGGACGACCAACAATGAGCAGTTCTTC	CASRPAGGTTNNEQFF
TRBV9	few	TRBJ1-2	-	TGTGCCAGCAGCGTTTCGAACTATGGCTACACCTTC	CASSVSNYGYTF
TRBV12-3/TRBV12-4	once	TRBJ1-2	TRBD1	TGTGCCAGCAGTTTCGGGACAGGGTATGGCTACACCTTC	CASSFGTGYGYTF